This T cell receptor beta chain is drawn from a study of blood T cell repertoires in COVID-19. Study context: The study drew acute and convalescent COVID-19 samples from the United States, Italy and Spain. Sources were T cells, B-cell-depleted T cells, or PBMCs; the material itself was cDNA or gDNA.

Authors' methods: Amplification of reference gene primers was used by the study to estimate nucleated cell counts. Method: immunoSEQ multiplex PCR; TCRdb's copy keeps in-frame clones and lacks some. The V and J calls and clone size come from that table; D and trimming were worked out from the DNA. The sample holds hundreds of thousands of clones, roughly 85% seen once. The CDR3 has 13 residues. V lost 1 base and J lost 5, with 8 bases in between. Germline loops: CDR1 SEHNR, CDR2 FQNEAQ (reference sequence). Sequences were obtained from peripheral blood. The chain combines TRBV7-9 with TRBJ1-1; the D is unclear. This clonotype was obtained from a woman between 18 and 29 years old with acute or convalescent COVID-19. This chain's CDR3 is CASSLGPRTEAFF. Here the CDR3 DNA reads TGTGCCAGCAGCTTAGGTCCACGGACTGAAGCTTTCTTT.